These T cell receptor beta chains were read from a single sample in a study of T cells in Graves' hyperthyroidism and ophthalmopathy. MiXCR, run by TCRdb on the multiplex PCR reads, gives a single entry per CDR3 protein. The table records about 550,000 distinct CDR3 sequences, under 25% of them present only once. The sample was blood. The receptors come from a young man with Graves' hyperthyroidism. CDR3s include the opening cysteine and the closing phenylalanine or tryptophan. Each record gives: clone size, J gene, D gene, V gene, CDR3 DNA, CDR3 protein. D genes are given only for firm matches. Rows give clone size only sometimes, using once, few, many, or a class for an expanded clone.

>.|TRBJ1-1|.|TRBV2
TGTGCCATCCGGAGAGGGGTGTTAAATGAAGCTTTCTTT
CAIRRGVLNEAFF
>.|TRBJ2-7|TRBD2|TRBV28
TGTGCCAGCAGTTTAATCAGCGGGAAGCGAGCCTACGAGCAGTACTTC
CASSLISGKRAYEQYF
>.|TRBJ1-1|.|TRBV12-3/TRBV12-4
TGTGCCAACAGTTTACAAGCTACGAACACTGAAGCTTTCTTT
CANSLQATNTEAFF
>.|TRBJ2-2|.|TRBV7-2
TGTGCCAGCAGCTACCGGGTTTCGAACACCGGGGAGCTGTTTTTT
CASSYRVSNTGELFF
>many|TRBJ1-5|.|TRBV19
TGTGCCGGGGGGAACGGGGCGAGCAATCAGCCCCAGCATTTT
CAGGNGASNQPQHF
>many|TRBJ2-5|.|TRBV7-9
TGTGCCAGCAGCTTAGCGACCGAGACCCAGTACTTC
CASSLATETQYF
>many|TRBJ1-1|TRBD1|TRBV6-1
TGTGCCAGCAGTGCTCTGACAGGGGGGAACACTGAAGCTTTCTTT
CASSALTGGNTEAFF
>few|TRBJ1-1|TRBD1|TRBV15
TGTGCCACCAGCAGAGATTCACAGGGGAGGGTTGAAGCTTTCTTT
CATSRDSQGRVEAFF
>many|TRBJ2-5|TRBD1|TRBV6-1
TGTGCCACGGGACAGGGGAGAAGGGAGACCCAGTACTTC
CATGQGRRETQYF
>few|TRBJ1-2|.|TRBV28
TGTGCCAGCAGTTTGGAAGGAGGCCAGGGTGGCTATGGCTACACCTTC
CASSLEGGQGGYGYTF
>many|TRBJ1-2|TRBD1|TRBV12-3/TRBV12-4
TGTGCCAGCAGTATGGGACAGCTAGCAACCTCAACTAACTATGGCTACACCTTC
CASSMGQLATSTNYGYTF
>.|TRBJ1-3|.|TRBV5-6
TGTGCCAGCAGCTTCGGGGGCCGGGCTGGAAACACCATATATTTT
CASSFGGRAGNTIYF
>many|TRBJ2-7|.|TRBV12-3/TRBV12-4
TGTGCCAGCAGTTTAGCGGACACCTACGAGCAGTACTTC
CASSLADTYEQYF
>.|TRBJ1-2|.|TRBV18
TGTGCCAGCTCCCCTACAGGGAGCCATGGCTACACCTTC
CASSPTGSHGYTF
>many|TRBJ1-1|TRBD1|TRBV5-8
TGTGCCAGCAGCGTCTCCGGGACAGGGTCCCGAGCTTTCTTT
CASSVSGTGSRAFF
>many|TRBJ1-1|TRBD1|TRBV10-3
TGTGCCATCAGTCCATGGACAGGCGAACTGAACACTGAAGCTTTCTTT
CAISPWTGELNTEAFF
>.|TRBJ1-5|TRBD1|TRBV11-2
TGTGCCAGCAGCTCCCGACAGGGATCGAGCAATCAGCCCCAGCATTTT
CASSSRQGSSNQPQHF
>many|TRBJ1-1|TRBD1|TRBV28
TGTGCCAGCAGTGTGGACAGGGGGTACACTGAAGCTTTCTTT
CASSVDRGYTEAFF
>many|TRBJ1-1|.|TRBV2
TGTGCCAGCAGTGAAGTGGTAACCACTAACACTGAAGCTTTCTTT
CASSEVVTTNTEAFF
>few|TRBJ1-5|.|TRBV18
TGTGCCAGCTCACCCGGGTCACCATATAGCAATCAGCCCCAGCATTTT
CASSPGSPYSNQPQHF
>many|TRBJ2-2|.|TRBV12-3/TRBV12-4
TGTGCCAGCAGTTTAAATCCCCAGGGACACACCGGGGAGCTGTTTTTT
CASSLNPQGHTGELFF
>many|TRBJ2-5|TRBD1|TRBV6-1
TGTGCCAGCAGTGACGACAGGGATGTTAGGGAGACCCAGTACTTC
CASSDDRDVRETQYF
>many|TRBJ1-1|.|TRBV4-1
TGCGCCAGCACCAGGGGTGGAACTGAAGCTTTCTTT
CASTRGGTEAFF
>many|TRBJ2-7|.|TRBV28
TGTGCCAGCCTCGGGCAGAATACCTACGAGCAGTACTTC
CASLGQNTYEQYF
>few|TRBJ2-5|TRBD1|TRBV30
TGTGCCTGGAGGCTCCAGGGGGCACGGACCCAGTACTTC
CAWRLQGARTQYF
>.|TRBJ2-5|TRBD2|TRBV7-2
TGTGCCAGCAGCTTAGGAAGCGGGAGCGCAGAGACCCAGTACTTC
CASSLGSGSAETQYF
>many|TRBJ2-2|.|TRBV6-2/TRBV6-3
TGTGCCAGCAGTTACTCGAAAGGGGGGGACACCGGGGAGCTGTTTTTT
CASSYSKGGDTGELFF
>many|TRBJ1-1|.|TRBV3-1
TGTGCCAGCAGCCAAGACGGCCGGTACACTGAAGCTTTCTTT
CASSQDGRYTEAFF
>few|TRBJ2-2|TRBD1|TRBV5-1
TGCGCCAGCAGCTTGGAGGCAGGGGGCCGTACCGGGGAGCTGTTTTTT
CASSLEAGGRTGELFF
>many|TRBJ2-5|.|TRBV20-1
TGCAGTGCTAGAGTAGGGGGGCCAGAGACCCAGTACTTC
CSARVGGPETQYF
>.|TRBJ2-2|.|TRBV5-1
TGCGCCAGCAGCTGGCAGGGGTTCACCGGGGAGCTGTTTTTT
CASSWQGFTGELFF
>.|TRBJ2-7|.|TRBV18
TGTGCCAGCTCACCACTATTGACAGACGGGCAGTACTTC
CASSPLLTDGQYF
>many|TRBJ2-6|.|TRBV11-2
TGTGCCAGCAGCCTACAAGGAGTTACTGGGGCCAACGTCCTGACTTTC
CASSLQGVTGANVLTF
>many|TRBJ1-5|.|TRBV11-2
TGTGCCAGCAGCCCAGGAGGAGGCAGGGGCGGAAGCAATCAGCCCCAGCATTTT
CASSPGGGRGGSNQPQHF
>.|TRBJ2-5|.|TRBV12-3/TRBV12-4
TGTGCCAGCATGGGGGTTCAAGAGACCCAGTACTTC
CASMGVQETQYF
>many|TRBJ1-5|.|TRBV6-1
TGTGCCAGCAGTGGACGCCGAGGACAGTACAATCAGCCCCAGCATTTT
CASSGRRGQYNQPQHF
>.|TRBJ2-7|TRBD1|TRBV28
TGTGCCAGCAGTTTGAGGACAGGCCAGCAGTACTTC
CASSLRTGQQYF
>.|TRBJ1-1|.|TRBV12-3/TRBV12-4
TGTGCCAGCAGTTTCGACACAGTGTGGGCTTTCTTT
CASSFDTVWAFF
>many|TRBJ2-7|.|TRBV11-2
TGTGCCAGCAGCTTAGACCCCCACGAGCAGTACTTC
CASSLDPHEQYF
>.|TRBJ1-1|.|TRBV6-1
TGTGCCGTCGGGGGGGGCACTGAAGCTTTCTTT
CAVGGGTEAFF
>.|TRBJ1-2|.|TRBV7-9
TGTGCCAGCAGCTTAATGGGTTCCCTCTATGGCTACACCTTC
CASSLMGSLYGYTF
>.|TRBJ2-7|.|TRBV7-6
TGTGTCAGCAGCTTAACCGAGGGTTCCGAGCAGTACTTC
CVSSLTEGSEQYF
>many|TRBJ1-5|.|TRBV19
TGTGCCATCCCCAAGGGACCAAGAACTAGCAATCAGCCCCAGCATTTT
CAIPKGPRTSNQPQHF
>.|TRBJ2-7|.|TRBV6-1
TGTGCCAGCAGTGATCAGAGACAGTTGTCCTACGAGCAGTACTTC
CASSDQRQLSYEQYF
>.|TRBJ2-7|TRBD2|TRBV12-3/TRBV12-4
TGTGCCAGCAGTTCCTTCGGACTAGCGGGATCCTACGAGCAGTACTTC
CASSSFGLAGSYEQYF
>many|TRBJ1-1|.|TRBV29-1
TGCAGCGCTCGGAACCTTGCCACTGAAGCTTTCTTT
CSARNLATEAFF
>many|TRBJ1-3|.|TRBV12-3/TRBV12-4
TGTGCCAGCAGTTTAGGAGCCTCTGGAAACACCATATATTTT
CASSLGASGNTIYF
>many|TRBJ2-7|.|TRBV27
TGTGCCAGCAGTCCCTCCCAATCCTACGAGCAGTACTTC
CASSPSQSYEQYF
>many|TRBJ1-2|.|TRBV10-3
TGTGCCACTCGGGGGCCTACTAACTATGGCTACACCTTC
CATRGPTNYGYTF
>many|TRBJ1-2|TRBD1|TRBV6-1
TGTGCCAGCAGACCGGGACAGGGCACCTATGGCTACACCTTC
CASRPGQGTYGYTF